This T cell receptor beta chain was identified during a study of cytomegalovirus exposure and HLA in healthy donors. This clone was counted a single time. The antigen is not known. CDR3 length: 14 residues. Germline CDR1 reads MGHDK; CDR2 reads SYGVNS. With 2 bases clipped from V and 5 bases from J, the junction kept 4 bases outside the gene matches. The study ran its PCR with 60 Vbeta and 13 Jbeta primers. Generated by immunoSEQ multiplex PCR, the TCRdb table keeps only in-frame clones and is missing some. The table records under 200,000 clones, around 83% of them present only once. The study, taken as a whole, reports: Exclusion as indistinguishable affected some V segments, including TRBV6-2 and TRBV6-3. For most TCR beta V segments, an earlier analysis put the productive rate at about 87% or about 30% of the time.

The source is a man between 35 and 55 years old in good health and CMV-seropositive. This chain connects TRBV25-1 to TRBJ1-2, with 8 bases that match TRBD1. Material for sequencing was PBMCs. The CDR3 coding sequence is TGTGCCAGCAGTGAACAGGGGGCGATTTATGGCTACACCTTC. As protein: CASSEQGAIYGYTF.